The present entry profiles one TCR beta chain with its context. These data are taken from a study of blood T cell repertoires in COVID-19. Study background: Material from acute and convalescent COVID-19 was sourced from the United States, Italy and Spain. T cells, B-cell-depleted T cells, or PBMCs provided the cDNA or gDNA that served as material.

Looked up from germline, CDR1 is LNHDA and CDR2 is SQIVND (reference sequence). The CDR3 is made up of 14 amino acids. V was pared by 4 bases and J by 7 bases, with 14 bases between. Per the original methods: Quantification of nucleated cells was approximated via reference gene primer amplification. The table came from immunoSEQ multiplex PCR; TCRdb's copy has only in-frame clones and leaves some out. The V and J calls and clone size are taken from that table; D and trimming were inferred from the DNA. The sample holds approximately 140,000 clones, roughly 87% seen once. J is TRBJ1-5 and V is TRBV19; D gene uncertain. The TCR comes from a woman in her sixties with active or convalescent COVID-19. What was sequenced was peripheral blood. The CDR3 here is CASSKDDISQPQHF. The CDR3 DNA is TGTGCCAGTAGTAAAGACGACATCTCCCAGCCCCAGCATTTT.